This is a list of T cell receptor beta chains from one sample in a study of identifying expanded T cells in peripheral blood. Some clones are missing from TCRdb's copy, which holds only in-frame ones; the method was immunoSEQ multiplex PCR. The sample lists about 90,000 clones; about 85% were seen once. Input material: blood. All receptors come from a person aged 18 to 70 in good health. Each CDR3 is given with its conserved first and last residue. The order of the fields is D gene, J gene, clone size, V gene, CDR3 length, CDR3 DNA, CDR3 protein. The D gene is left open where the match is weak. For some rows the clone size is stated as once, few or many, or as a class when expanded; others skip it.

- TRBJ1-2 few TRBV20-1 11 TGCAGTACCCTGAGGGGAGATGGCTACACCTTC CSTLRGDGYTF
- TRBJ1-5 - TRBV7-2 15 TGTGCCAGCAGCCCCCAGGCAGGTAGCAATCAGCCCCAGCATTTT CASSPQAGSNQPQHF
TRBD1 TRBJ2-3 - TRBV29-1 14 TGCAGCGCTGTTGTTAGGACAGGGGAGGATACGCAGTATTTT CSAVVRTGEDTQYF
- TRBJ2-5 - TRBV10-1 13 TGCGCCAGCAGTATAGGGAACCAAGAGACCCAGTACTTC CASSIGNQETQYF
- TRBJ1-3 - TRBV11-3 13 TGTGCCAGCAGCTTATCTTCTGGAAACACCATATATTTT CASSLSSGNTIYF
- TRBJ2-1 - TRBV4-3 14 TGCGCCAGCAGCCAATCGGGGGCCTACAATGAGCAGTTCTTC CASSQSGAYNEQFF
- TRBJ1-2 - TRBV29-1 11 TGCAGGGGCCTTTTCATATATGGCTACACCTTC CRGLFIYGYTF
- TRBJ1-1 - TRBV5-1 16 TGCGCCAGCAGCTTGGCCTCGGGCGGCATGAACACTGAAGCTTTCTTT CASSLASGGMNTEAFF
TRBD2 TRBJ2-7 - TRBV14 16 TGTGCCAGCAGCCCCCTGACTAGCGGGGGGCCGGAAGAGCAGTACTTC CASSPLTSGGPEEQYF
- TRBJ1-5 - TRBV6-1 16 TGTGCCAGCAGTGAATTCGGGCCCGGGGGCAATCAGCCCCAGCATTTT CASSEFGPGGNQPQHF
- TRBJ2-7 - TRBV7-2 17 TGCGCCAGCAGCCAAGGTAACATAGCCCGTAGCTCCTACGAGCAGTACTTC CASSQGNIARSSYEQYF
TRBD1 TRBJ2-1 - TRBV6-1 16 TGTGCCAGCAGTGGAGTAACCGGGACAGGGGGCAATGAGCAGTTCTTC CASSGVTGTGGNEQFF
TRBD2 TRBJ2-5 - TRBV5-1 13 TGCGCCAGCAGCCCGGGGGGGCCAGAGACCCAGTACTTC CASSPGGPETQYF
- TRBJ1-5 few TRBV7-7 12 TGTGCCAGGGGGACGAGGGTCGAGCCCCAGCATTTT CARGTRVEPQHF
TRBD1 TRBJ1-5 few TRBV7-2 16 TGTGCCAGCAGCTCTAATCAGGGGGGGAACAATCAGCCCCAGCATTTT CASSSNQGGNNQPQHF
- TRBJ1-2 - TRBV5-1 14 TGCGCCAGCAGCTTTATAGACGGACAGTATGGCTACACCTTC CASSFIDGQYGYTF
TRBD1 TRBJ2-7 - TRBV11-3 14 TGTGCCAGCAGCCAAATCGGGACAGCCTACGAGCAGTACTTC CASSQIGTAYEQYF
- TRBJ2-7 - TRBV29-1 12 TGCAGCGTTGTAGGGGAACGGTACGAGCAGTACTTC CSVVGERYEQYF
- TRBJ1-1 - TRBV11-2 15 TGTGCCAGCAGCAGGAGGGGTCTAGTGAACACTGAAGCTTTCTTT CASSRRGLVNTEAFF
TRBD1 TRBJ2-2 - TRBV9 18 TGTGCCAGCAGGGCCCGAGAGAAAACCGGGACAGACACCGGGGAGCTGTTTTTT CASRAREKTGTDTGELFF
- TRBJ2-7 - TRBV21-1 14 TGTGCCAGCAGCAACCGTACAGTCTCCTACGAGCAGTACTTC CASSNRTVSYEQYF
TRBD2 TRBJ2-7 - TRBV10-1 19 TGCGCCAGCAGTGAGTCGTCAAAGGAAGGACTAGCGCGATCCTACGAGCAGTACTTC CASSESSKEGLARSYEQYF
- TRBJ2-7 - TRBV5-1 12 TGCGCCAGCAGCTCGAACTCCTACGAGCAGTACTTC CASSSNSYEQYF
- TRBJ1-1 - TRBV6-1 19 TGTGCCAGCAGTGTTAGGGACGGACCCACCCGTGCCTTGCACACTGAAGCTTTCTTT CASSVRDGPTRALHTEAFF
- TRBJ2-7 - TRBV5-1 13 TGCGCCAGCAGCCCGAGTGCGGCCTACGAGCAGTACTTC CASSPSAAYEQYF
TRBD1 TRBJ2-6 - TRBV19 17 TGTGCCAGTAGTAAGGACAGGGGAAGCTCTGGGGCCAACGTCCTGACTTTC CASSKDRGSSGANVLTF
- TRBJ2-2 - TRBV7-6 14 TGTGCCAGCAGCTTGGGGGCGCGCACCGGGGAGCTGTTTTTT CASSLGARTGELFF
- TRBJ1-1 once TRBV30 12 TGTGCCTGGAGTCCAGATAACACTGAAGCTTTCTTT CAWSPDNTEAFF
- TRBJ1-1 - TRBV30 16 TGTGCCTGGAGTGTACGATGGGGCCGGCGGGACACTGAAGCTTTCTTT CAWSVRWGRRDTEAFF
- TRBJ1-2 - TRBV11-3 16 TGTGCCAGCAGCTTAGGTGGGAGCCTAACTAACTATGGCTACACCTTC CASSLGGSLTNYGYTF
- TRBJ2-5 - TRBV18 14 TGTGCCAGCTCACCACCGATGGGTCGGGAGACCCAGTACTTC CASSPPMGRETQYF
TRBD1 TRBJ2-7 - TRBV11-2 16 TGTGCCAGCAGTTTAGGAGACTCAGGGGGTATAATCGAGCAGTACTTC CASSLGDSGGIIEQYF
- TRBJ1-3 - TRBV30 12 TGTGCCTGGAGCCCACTACTGGACACCATATATTTT CAWSPLLDTIYF
- TRBJ2-7 - TRBV5-4 18 TGTGCCAGCAGCCAAATAGGGTGGGGGAGAGATAACTCCTACGAGCAGTACTTC CASSQIGWGRDNSYEQYF
- TRBJ1-2 - TRBV19 13 TGTGCCAGTAGTATCACTGTCCTAACTGGCTACACCTTC CASSITVLTGYTF
- TRBJ1-2 once TRBV28 16 TGTGCCAGCAGTTTAGTTCGGGCGGCACAGAGACTTGGCTACACCTTC CASSLVRAAQRLGYTF
TRBD2 TRBJ2-5 - TRBV2 18 TGTGCCAGCAGCACCCTGCCCTACGGAGCGGGGGGTAAAGAGACCCAGTACTTC CASSTLPYGAGGKETQYF
- TRBJ2-7 - TRBV6-6 11 TGTGCCAGTGGGCCTGGATACGAGCAGTACTTC CASGPGYEQYF
- TRBJ1-1 - TRBV9 13 TGTGCCAGCAGCGTAGCCCGGAACACTGAAGCTTTCTTT CASSVARNTEAFF
- TRBJ1-2 - TRBV6-1 14 TGTGCCAGCAGTTCTAAGAGGGGGTGGGATGGCTACACCTTC CASSSKRGWDGYTF
TRBD1 TRBJ1-2 - TRBV9 14 TGTGCCAGCAGCGGAGACTCGACAGGGTCTGGCTACACCTTC CASSGDSTGSGYTF
TRBD1 TRBJ1-1 once TRBV7-9 15 TGTGCCAGCAGCTCGTACGACAGGGGGGGCACTGAAGCTTTCTTT CASSSYDRGGTEAFF
- TRBJ1-1 - TRBV2 13 TGTGCCAGCAGTGAAGACCCTTTCACTGAAGCTTTCTTT CASSEDPFTEAFF
- TRBJ2-5 - TRBV5-8 15 TGTGCCAGCAGCGAAACCGACAGTATCGGGGAGACCCAGTACTTC CASSETDSIGETQYF
- TRBJ2-7 - TRBV1 12 TGCACCAGCCGAGAGAGCTCCTACGAGCAGTACTTC CTSRESSYEQYF